This T cell receptor beta chain was sequenced for a study of monozygotic twins with cystic fibrosis. The overall study: Libraries were built from roughly 3 micrograms of fragmented DNA using about 16 PCR cycles. Overall study results and limits: Low clonality (median about 0.0095) suggested a mostly naive repertoire. Co-twins had the most similar V usage for 13 of 16 pairs, J for 8. Monozygotic CF twins shared more identical nucleotide clonotypes than unrelated patients.

Note on this clone: Its matching antigen is unknown.

Some clones are missing from TCRdb's copy, which holds only in-frame ones; the method was immunoSEQ multiplex PCR. The profile shows some 14,000 clones, just under 95% of them singletons. Germline loops: CDR1 LNHNV, CDR2 YYDKDF (reference sequence). V was pared by 0 bases and J by 3 bases, with 12 bases of the junction left unmatched. This CDR3 region has 18 residues. This chain joins TRBV15 and TRBJ2-7, with TRBD1 matching 9 bases. Material: blood. This TCR came from a girl aged 2 to 9 with cystic fibrosis. CDR3 DNA: TGTGCCACCAGCAGAGATAAGGTGGGACAGGGACGAATCTACGAGCAGTACTTC. Amino acid sequence: CATSRDKVGQGRIYEQYF.